Listed below are T cell receptor beta chains from one sample, sequenced in a study of long-term antiretroviral therapy in people with HIV. Profiling relied on immunoSEQ multiplex PCR, and the TCRdb table lists in-frame clones only, not all of them. The sample records roughly 30,000 clones, 75% to 90% being singletons. This specimen consisted of unsorted PBMCs, obtained 0.8 years before starting antiretroviral therapy. The receptor source for this set is a man between 18 and 35 years old with HIV. Each CDR3 is given without its conserved first and last residue. Fields, in order: V gene, clone size, J gene, CDR3 protein. The size field is filled for only some rows; it gives once, few, many or a size class.

TRBV6-1	.	TRBJ1-1	ASRVEHRGTEAF
TRBV28	.	TRBJ2-7	ASKTLNPYEQY
TRBV2	.	TRBJ1-2	ASSEVQYGYT
TRBV5-1	once	TRBJ2-3	ASSLRETSTDTQY
TRBV27	.	TRBJ1-2	ASSFGQGGYT
TRBV5-1	.	TRBJ2-1	ASGRAGRGFNEQF
TRBV19	.	TRBJ1-1	ASSGARLRAAF
TRBV7-9	.	TRBJ1-5	ASSRDGSQPQH
TRBV5-1	.	TRBJ2-3	ASSPDGPHTDTQY
TRBV6-1	.	TRBJ1-2	ASKGTGGIGYT
TRBV2	.	TRBJ2-5	ATRTGEVETQY
TRBV19	.	TRBJ1-2	ASSIAGGAGYT
TRBV9	few	TRBJ2-7	ASSVGAGGYYEQY
TRBV5-6	few	TRBJ1-5	ASSLRGNQPQH
TRBV4-3	once	TRBJ1-4	ASSQDRGEKLF
TRBV7-9	.	TRBJ1-1	ASMAGGGTEAF
TRBV21-1	.	TRBJ2-1	ASSWGQGPYNEQF
TRBV5-8	.	TRBJ1-2	ASSLFLNRDPYGYT
TRBV6-5	.	TRBJ2-3	ASSYGQVVDTQY
TRBV29-1	.	TRBJ1-3	STATGNTIY
TRBV5-5	.	TRBJ1-1	ASSFLGQRATEAF
TRBV7-6	.	TRBJ2-2	ASIQTGRNTGELF
TRBV2	.	TRBJ2-7	ASRAGTRNLSYEQY
TRBV7-2	.	TRBJ2-7	ASSPRLTSYEQY
TRBV6-1	few	TRBJ1-5	ASSEKDQPQH